A single TCR beta chain is shown here with its context. The data were taken from a study of blood T cell repertoires in COVID-19. Study at large: Donors in the United States, Italy and Spain gave samples during acute or convalescent COVID-19.

V shed 4 bases and J 6 bases; nucleotides not matched to a gene: 2. Germline CDR1 is SNHLY and CDR2 is FYNNEI. The CDR3 loop spans 12 amino acids. Generated by immunoSEQ multiplex PCR, the TCRdb table keeps only in-frame clones and is missing some. The profile shows about 78,000 clones, more than 75% of them singletons. The rearrangement joins TRBV2 to TRBJ1-1, with 7 bases identical to TRBD1. Sequenced sample: peripheral blood. The clonotype originates from a man aged 50 or older with active or convalescent COVID-19. CDR3 sequence reads: CASSGGGSEAFF. As DNA, the CDR3 is TGTGCCAGCAGTGGAGGGGGCTCTGAAGCTTTCTTT. Combining the CDR3 with reference TRBV2 and TRBJ1-1 gives the whole variable domain EPEVTQTPSHQVTQMGQEVILRCVPISNHLYFYWYRQILGQKVEFLVSFYNNEISEKSEIFDDQFSVERPDGSNFTLKIRSTKLEDSAMYFCASSGGGSEAFFGQGTRLTVV.